The clone carrying this TCR beta chain came up a few times. The antigen is unknown. These data belong to a study of CD8 T cells in ankylosing spondylitis. General study findings and limits: Clones that were linked to disease were CD8+ and were relatively rare in peripheral blood. Ankylosing spondylitis blood seemed to carry a telltale TCR beta motif made of eight highly homologous variants.

This CDR3 region has 13 residues. V was clipped by 4 bases and J by 10 bases, with 15 bases between them. CDR1 is MNHEY, CDR2 SMNVEV, per germline (reference sequence). Quantitative 5'-RACE was performed with molecular barcodes, and it yielded the TCR beta libraries. In TCRdb, the 5' RACE reads were re-called with MiXCR into one record per CDR3 protein. The repertoire holds 100,000 to 150,000 distinct CDR3 sequences, with approximately 17% as singletons. The sequenced material came from blood, either unsorted or a sorted T cell fraction (not recorded which). This TCR derives from a male donor with ankylosing spondylitis. This chain joins TRBV27 and TRBJ2-3, with D possibly matching TRBD2 (7 bases). The CDR3 DNA reads TGTGCCAGCAGTTCACGGGGGGCAGGGCCGCAGTATTTT. It encodes CASSSRGAGPQYF.